Below, 27 T cell receptor beta chains from the same sample are listed, as sequenced in a study of shared clonotypes between healthy human individuals. Libraries were prepared by immunoSEQ multiplex PCR; TCRdb keeps only in-frame clonotypes and omits some of them. Of roughly 2.5 million clones listed, roughly 92% were seen once; the top ten hold roughly 0.14%. The material sequenced was naive CD4+ T cells sorted from blood. Subset denoted: CD45RA+ positively selected. These receptors came from a young man in good health.

V usage is TRBV30 and J usage is TRBJ1-4; a possible D gene is TRBD1 (6 bases). V was pared by 2 bases and J by 7 bases, with 14 bases between. Germline lookup yields CDR1 GTSNPN and CDR2 SVGIG (reference sequence). The CDR3 runs to 14 residues. The DNA for the CDR3 is TGTGCCTGGAGTAACGCCCAGGGGCCTGAAAAACTGTTTTTT. Amino acid sequence: CAWSNAQGPEKLFF.

Comment on this clone: The sample has other DNA sequences that encode this CDR3 too. The chain carries TRBV2 and TRBJ2-1; D ambiguous. This CDR3 has 11 residues. The germline V and J ends were trimmed by 6 bases and 4 bases, with 4 bases remaining between them. Germline CDR1 and CDR2: SNHLY and FYNNEI. The CDR3 DNA follows: TGTGCCAGCAGCAGTTACAATGAGCAGTTCTTC. As protein: CASSSYNEQFF.

This chain's CDR3 is CASSPLGELFF. The CDR3 bases are TGTGCCAGCAGCCCCCTCGGGGAGCTGTTTTTT. The chain couples TRBV7-2 to TRBJ2-2; D gene ambiguous. The CDR3 loop spans 11 amino acids. V was pared by 5 bases and J by 7 bases, with 5 bases between. Germline V gene data show CDR1 as SGHTA and CDR2 as FQGNSA.

This clone was seen a single time. CDR3 nucleotide sequence: TGTGCCAGCAGCGAGACAGGGGTGCAGACCCAGTACTTC. Protein product: CASSETGVQTQYF. The chain employs TRBV9 and TRBJ2-5, with 8 bases identical to TRBD1. Trimming took 3 bases from V and 6 from J; bases not matched to a gene: 4. Germline assignment: CDR1 SGDLS and CDR2 YYNGEE. The CDR3 has 13 residues.

The chain recombines TRBV6-4 with TRBJ2-2, with D unresolved. Germline loops: CDR1 MRHNA, CDR2 SNTAGT. The V end lost 4 bases, the J end lost 4 bases, and 22 bases lay between the germline ends. CDR3 length: 18 amino acids. CDR3 DNA sequence: TGTGCCAGCAGTGCCTATCACCGGGCCCAATTCTCCACCGGGGAGCTGTTTTTT. Translating it yields CASSAYHRAQFSTGELFF.

This sequence joins TRBV28 and TRBJ2-7; no firm D call. This CDR3 comprises 14 residues. Germline-derived CDR1 and CDR2 are MDHEN and SYDVKM. V was pared by 2 bases and J by 1 base, with 9 bases between. This CDR3 reads CASSLPVFSYEQYF. The DNA of the CDR3 is TGTGCCAGCAGTTTACCTGTTTTTTCCTACGAGCAGTACTTC.

The CDR3: CASRPDRGSYNEQFF. The CDR3 nucleotides are TGTGCCAGCAGACCTGACAGGGGCTCCTACAATGAGCAGTTCTTC. The V and J genes are TRBV6-4 and TRBJ2-1, with 8 bases identical to TRBD1. Germline lookup yields CDR1 MRHNA and CDR2 SNTAGT. The CDR3 is 15 residues long. Germline trimming cut 6 bases from V and 0 bases from J; bases unmatched to any gene: 4.

The chain employs TRBV6-5 and TRBJ2-3, with D perhaps matching TRBD2 (6 bases). Deletions cut 4 bases from V and 4 bases from J, with 15 bases between. The CDR3 covers 15 residues. CDR1 MNHEY and CDR2 SVGAGI come from the germline V gene. CDR3 DNA sequence: TGTGCCAGCAGTTCCGCGGGACTCTTGGCAGATACGCAGTATTTT. Translating gives CASSSAGLLADTQYF.

J is TRBJ1-1 and V is TRBV2; D not resolved. Trimming took 6 bases from V and 4 from J, leaving 18 bases between them. CDR3 length: 15 amino acids. Germline CDR1 reads SNHLY; CDR2 reads FYNNEI. The CDR3 nucleotides read TGTGCCAGCAGCCGAACGGTCTTACCGGGCACTGAAGCTTTCTTT. It encodes CASSRTVLPGTEAFF.

A remark on this clone: This specimen includes other DNA sequences encoding the same CDR3. The J gene is TRBJ2-1, the V gene TRBV5-1; D tentatively fits TRBD1 or TRBD2 (5 bases each). This CDR3 spans 15 amino acids. Germline CDR1 is SGHRS and CDR2 is YFSETQ. Trimming took 4 bases from V and 0 from J, leaving 11 bases between them. The CDR3 is CASSGGVSSYNEQFF. The CDR3, as DNA: TGCGCCAGCAGCGGGGGTGTAAGCTCCTACAATGAGCAGTTCTTC.

Details on this clone: At one of its ends the junction is not consistent with the germline gene, which may arise from a read error. For the CDR3, the DNA is TGTGCCAGCAGTTTGGACGGGTGGGGGACCCAGTACTTC. Its protein is CASSLDGWGTQYF. V is TRBV5-6 and J is TRBJ2-5; D gene unclear. The germline CDR1 and CDR2 sequences are SGHDT and YYEEEE. This CDR3 is built from 13 residues.

Note on this clone: The same CDR3 is also encoded by other DNA sequences in this sample. The V call is TRBV30, the J call TRBJ1-2, with D hard to call. The CDR3 consists of 13 residues. Germline CDR1 is GTSNPN and CDR2 is SVGIG (reference sequence). Trimming shortened V by 0 bases and J by 5 bases, and 10 bases separated the two germline ends. The CDR3 is CAWSVLGSYGYTF. In DNA, the CDR3 is TGTGCCTGGAGTGTACTCGGGAGTTATGGCTACACCTTC.

This sequence joins TRBV6-5 and TRBJ2-1; D gene ambiguous. V gave up 6 bases and J gave up 8 bases, with 11 bases separating them. The CDR3 extends over 12 amino acids. In germline, CDR1 is MNHEY, CDR2 SVGAGI. The CDR3 nucleotides are TGTGCCAGCAGCCGTGGATCGTATGAGCAGTTCTTC. Residues: CASSRGSYEQFF.

This clone was recorded only once. This rearrangement joins TRBV19 to TRBJ2-3; weak D call: TRBD2 (6 bases). The CDR3 sequence is 15 residues long. V gave up 8 bases and J gave up 2 bases, with 17 bases separating them. The V gene's germline CDR1 is LNHDA and CDR2 SQIVND (reference sequence). DNA of the CDR3: TGTGCCAGTGGGGGACTGGGACTGCTCACAGATACGCAGTATTTT. The encoded protein is CASGGLGLLTDTQYF.

This sequence joins TRBV27 and TRBJ2-1; 11 bases agree with TRBD1. Germline loops: CDR1 MNHEY, CDR2 SMNVEV (reference sequence). This CDR3 comprises 17 residues. With 3 bases clipped from V and 1 base from J, the junction kept 5 bases outside the gene matches. CDR3 sequence: CASSFRDRGFSYNEQFF. CDR3 nucleotides: TGTGCCAGCAGTTTCCGGGACAGGGGGTTTTCCTACAATGAGCAGTTCTTC.

The chain links TRBV6-5 to TRBJ2-2; possible D gene TRBD2, 5 bases. This CDR3 has 15 residues. Trimming left V 5 bases short and J 1 base short, with 11 bases between. The germline V gene encodes CDR1 MNHEY and CDR2 SVGAGI. CDR3 sequence: CASSRGLKNTGELFF. The CDR3 DNA is TGTGCCAGCAGTAGAGGACTCAAGAACACCGGGGAGCTGTTTTTT.

In the case of this clone: Other DNA sequences from this sample encode an identical CDR3 as well. The chain has TRBV5-4 and TRBJ2-1, with 7 bases identical to TRBD2. The germline CDR1 and CDR2 sequences are SGHNT and YYREEE (reference sequence). This CDR3 has 15 amino acids. J was trimmed by 4 bases and V by 0 bases; bases with no gene match: 4. The CDR3 reads CASSLGGTTYNEQFF. CDR3 DNA sequence: TGTGCCAGCAGCTTGGGCGGGACTACTTACAATGAGCAGTTCTTC.

The chain employs TRBV20-1 and TRBJ1-1, with unresolved D. Germline values: CDR1 DFQATT, CDR2 SNEGSKA (reference sequence). V lost 2 bases and J lost 7, with 5 bases in between. This CDR3 has 10 amino acids. CDR3 bases: TGCAGTGCTAGAAGCGGTGAAGCTTTCTTT. Encoded protein: CSARSGEAFF.

The chain carries TRBV2 and TRBJ2-5; D uncertain. Trimming pared 4 bases from V and 5 bases from J, leaving 11 bases between. This CDR3 contains 13 residues. Germline loops: CDR1 SNHLY, CDR2 FYNNEI. In DNA form, the CDR3 reads TGTGCCAGCAGTGTAATAGAGCGTGAGACCCAGTACTTC. Its protein product is CASSVIERETQYF.

The V and J genes are TRBV30 and TRBJ1-2, with 10 bases identical to TRBD1. The CDR3 contains 13 residues. V shed 3 bases and J 8 bases; nucleotides not matched to a gene: 6. In germline, CDR1 is GTSNPN, CDR2 SVGIG (reference sequence). The CDR3 nucleotides are TGTGCCTGGAGACCGACAGGGGGCAGAGGCTACACCTTC. Protein product: CAWRPTGGRGYTF.

The CDR3 nucleotides read TGTGCCAGCAGCTACACAGGGCAAGGTGACGAAAAACTGTTTTTT. It is translated as CASSYTGQGDEKLFF. The rearrangement uses TRBV9 and TRBJ1-4; a weak D match, TRBD1 (6 bases). CDR1 SGDLS and CDR2 YYNGEE come from the germline V gene. CDR3 length: 15 amino acids. Trimming shortened V by 4 bases and J by 8 bases, and 18 bases separated the two germline ends.

The chain uses TRBV6-5 and TRBJ2-7; 7 positions match TRBD1. This CDR3 has 14 residues. With V trimmed by 5 bases and J by 1 base, 5 bases remained unmatched. Germline V gives CDR1 MNHEY, CDR2 SVGAGI. CDR3 in DNA: TGTGCCAGCAGTCTTCCGGGACAGTCCTACGAGCAGTACTTC. This translates into CASSLPGQSYEQYF.

Here the CDR3 reads CASSLVGVELAKNIQYF. CDR3 nucleotide sequence: TGTGCCAGCAGCTTGGTCGGTGTAGAGCTAGCCAAAAACATTCAGTACTTC. The rearrangement links TRBV5-5 to TRBJ2-4; D is unresolved. The germline V gene encodes CDR1 SGHKS and CDR2 YYEKEE (reference sequence). The CDR3 sequence is 17 residues long. Trimming cost V 0 bases and J 0 bases, with 13 bases left between them. Together with reference TRBV5-5 and TRBJ2-4, the CDR3 gives the full variable domain: DAGVTQSPTHLIKTRGQQVTLRCSPISGHKSVSWYQQVLGQGPQFIFQYYEKEERGRGNFPDRFSARQFPNYSSELNVNALLLGDSALYLCASSLVGVELAKNIQYFGAGTRLSVL.

The V and J genes are TRBV6-5 and TRBJ1-1; D call uncertain. The V end was cut by 0 bases, the J end by 11 bases, with 16 bases between. The CDR3 spans 14 residues. Germline assignment: CDR1 MNHEY and CDR2 SVGAGI. In DNA, the CDR3 is TGTGCCAGCAGTTACTCGAGGACGGCCGGTCCGGCTTTCTTT. It specifies CASSYSRTAGPAFF.

The chain recombines TRBV25-1 with TRBJ2-5, with 8 bases identical to TRBD1. The end of the DNA aligns better with TRBJ2-7, so the J call may be wrong. CDR1 MGHDK and CDR2 SYGVNS come from the germline V gene. This CDR3 spans 16 amino acids. The CDR3 is CASRERWTGSFYEQYF. Written as DNA, the CDR3 is TGTGCCAGCAGAGAGCGCTGGACAGGGAGTTTCTACGAGCAGTACTTC.

This CDR3 reads CASSPKIHPGQGYEQYF. CDR3 DNA sequence: TGTGCCAGCAGCCCAAAAATCCACCCGGGACAGGGCTACGAGCAGTACTTC. This chain connects TRBV7-2 to TRBJ2-7; 9 bases align to TRBD1. The germline CDR1 and CDR2 sequences are SGHTA and FQGNSA. With V trimmed by 5 bases and J by 3 bases, 14 bases remained unmatched. CDR3 length: 17 amino acids.

This clone was seen just once. The V call is TRBV28, the J call TRBJ1-5; TRBD1 might be the D (5 bases). The V gene lost 2 bases and the J gene lost 2 bases, with 10 bases spanning the gap. The CDR3 is made up of 15 amino acids. CDR1 and CDR2 from the germline V gene are MDHEN and SYDVKM. The CDR3 reads CASSLSLQGNQPQHF. For the CDR3, the DNA is TGTGCCAGCAGTTTAAGTTTACAGGGCAATCAGCCCCAGCATTTT.